Sequencing of this T cell receptor beta chain was carried out in a study of cytomegalovirus exposure and HLA in healthy donors. In the PCR, 60 Vbeta and 13 Jbeta primers were used. Method: immunoSEQ multiplex PCR; TCRdb's copy keeps in-frame clones and lacks some. The sample includes more than 85,000 clones, around 15% seen only once; the top ten take more than 0.8%. The CDR3 is 18 amino acids. V was shortened by 5 bases and J by 8 bases, with 28 bases between the two germline ends. Per germline, CDR1 MDHEN and CDR2 SYDVKM. This TCR was recovered from a female donor in good health and CMV-seronegative. Sequencing input: PBMCs. The gene calls are TRBV28 and TRBJ2-1; D possibly corresponds to TRBD1 (5 bases). The CDR3 loop is CASSPLRVRQGTPHEQFF. The CDR3 coding sequence is TGTGCCAGCAGTCCCCTTAGAGTCCGGCAGGGAACCCCCCATGAGCAGTTCTTC.